This entry concerns a single T cell receptor (beta chain). Germline V gene data show CDR1 as MNHNY and CDR2 as SVGAGI (reference sequence). Trimming took 6 bases from V and 1 from J; bases not matched to a gene: 5. The CDR3 totals 14 residues. This entry is derived from a study of T cell changes during pregnancy in multiple sclerosis. The assay was immunoSEQ multiplex PCR, and TCRdb's table has in-frame clones only and misses some. The table lists 69,000 or so clones, approximately 92% of them singletons, with about 2% in the top ten. The genes are TRBV6-6 and TRBJ1-1; 7 bases align to TRBD1. This specimen consisted of peripheral blood, obtained before pregnancy. The sequence derives from a female donor with multiple sclerosis, enrolled in a pregnancy study. CDR3 in DNA: TGTGCCAGCAGGGCTCGGACAGGGAACACTGAAGCTTTCTTT. It is translated as CASRARTGNTEAFF.